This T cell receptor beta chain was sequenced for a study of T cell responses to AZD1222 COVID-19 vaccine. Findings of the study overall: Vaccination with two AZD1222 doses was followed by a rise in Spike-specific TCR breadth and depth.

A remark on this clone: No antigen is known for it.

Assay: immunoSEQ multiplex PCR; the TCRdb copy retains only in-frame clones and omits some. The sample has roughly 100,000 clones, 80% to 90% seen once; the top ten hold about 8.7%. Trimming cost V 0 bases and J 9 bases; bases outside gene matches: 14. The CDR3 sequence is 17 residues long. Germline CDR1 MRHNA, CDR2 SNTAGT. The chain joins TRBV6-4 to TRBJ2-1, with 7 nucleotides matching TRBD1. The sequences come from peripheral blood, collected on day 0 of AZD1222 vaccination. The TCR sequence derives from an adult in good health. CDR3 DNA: TGTGCCAGCAGTGACTCGGGTATACGGGACAGCAGAGTTGAGCAGTTCTTC. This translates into CASSDSGIRDSRVEQFF.